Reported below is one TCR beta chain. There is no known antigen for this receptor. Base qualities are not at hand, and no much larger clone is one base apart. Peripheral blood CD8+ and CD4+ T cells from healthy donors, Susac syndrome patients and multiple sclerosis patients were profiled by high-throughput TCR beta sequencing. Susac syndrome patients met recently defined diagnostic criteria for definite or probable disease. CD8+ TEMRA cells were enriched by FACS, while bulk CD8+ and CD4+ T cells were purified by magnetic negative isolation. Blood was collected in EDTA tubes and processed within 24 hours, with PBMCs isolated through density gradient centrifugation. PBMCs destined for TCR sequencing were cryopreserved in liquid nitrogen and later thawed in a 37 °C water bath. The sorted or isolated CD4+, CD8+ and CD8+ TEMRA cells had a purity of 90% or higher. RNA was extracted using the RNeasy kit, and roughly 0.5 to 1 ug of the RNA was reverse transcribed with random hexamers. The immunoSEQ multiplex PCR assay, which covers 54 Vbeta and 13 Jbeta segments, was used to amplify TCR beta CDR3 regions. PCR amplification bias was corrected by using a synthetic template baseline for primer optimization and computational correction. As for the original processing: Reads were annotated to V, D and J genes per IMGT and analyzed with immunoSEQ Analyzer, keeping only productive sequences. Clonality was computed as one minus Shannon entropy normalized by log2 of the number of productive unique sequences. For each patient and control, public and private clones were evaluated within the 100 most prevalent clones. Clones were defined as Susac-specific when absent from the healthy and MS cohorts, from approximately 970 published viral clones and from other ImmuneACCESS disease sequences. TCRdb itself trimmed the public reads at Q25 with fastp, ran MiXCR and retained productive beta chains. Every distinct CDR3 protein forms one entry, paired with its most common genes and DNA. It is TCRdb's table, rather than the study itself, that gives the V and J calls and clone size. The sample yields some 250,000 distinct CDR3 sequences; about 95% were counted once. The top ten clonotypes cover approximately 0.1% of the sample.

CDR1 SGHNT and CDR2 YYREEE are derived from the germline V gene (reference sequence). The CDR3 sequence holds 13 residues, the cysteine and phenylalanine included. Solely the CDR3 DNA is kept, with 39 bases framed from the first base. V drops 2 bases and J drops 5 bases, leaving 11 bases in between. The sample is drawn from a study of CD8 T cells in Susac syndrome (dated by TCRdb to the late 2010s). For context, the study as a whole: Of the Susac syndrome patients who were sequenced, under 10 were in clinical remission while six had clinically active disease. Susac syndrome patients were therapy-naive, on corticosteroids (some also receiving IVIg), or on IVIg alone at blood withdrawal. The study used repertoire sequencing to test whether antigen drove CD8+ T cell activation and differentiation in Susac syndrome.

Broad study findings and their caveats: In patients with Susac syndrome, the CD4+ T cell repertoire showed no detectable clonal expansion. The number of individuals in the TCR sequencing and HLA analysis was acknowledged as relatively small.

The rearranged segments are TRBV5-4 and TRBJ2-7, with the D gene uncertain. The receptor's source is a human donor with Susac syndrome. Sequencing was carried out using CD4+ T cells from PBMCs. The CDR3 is CASSFLTTHEQYF. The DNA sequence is TGTGCCAGCAGCTTCTTGACGACCCACGAGCAGTACTTC.